The next 19 T cell receptor beta chains were all read from a single sample in a study of blood T cell repertoires in COVID-19. The repertoire was sequenced with immunoSEQ multiplex PCR; TCRdb's copy has only in-frame clones and lacks some. The sample shows 190,000 or so clones, 85% of them seen only once. Source material: PBMCs or T cells enriched from blood (not recorded which). The receptors were sampled from a man aged 35 to 55 who had recovered from COVID-19.

The gene calls are TRBV13 and TRBJ2-7, with 7 bases that match TRBD2. The CDR3 runs to 16 residues. The V segment lost 2 bases and the J segment 0 bases; nucleotides outside the gene matches: 7. Germline CDR1 reads PRHDT; CDR2 reads FYEKMQ (reference sequence). CDR3 amino acids: CASSLSSGGSSYEQYF. The CDR3 DNA reads as TGTGCCAGCAGCTTAAGTAGCGGCGGGAGCTCCTACGAGCAGTACTTC.

The chain links TRBV9 to TRBJ2-1; TRBD2 aligns across 9 bases. The CDR3 is made up of 16 amino acids. V shed 2 bases and J 2 bases; nucleotides not matched to a gene: 5. Germline CDR1 and CDR2: SGDLS and YYNGEE. The CDR3 coding sequence is TGTGCCAGCAGCGTCTTGACTAGCGGTCCCTACAATGAGCAGTTCTTC. Translating gives CASSVLTSGPYNEQFF. Full variable domain (outside the CDR3, taken from reference TRBV9 and TRBJ2-1): DSGVTQTPKHLITATGQRVTLRCSPRSGDLSVYWYQQSLDQGLQFLIQYYNGEERAKGNILERFSAQQFPDLHSELNLSSLELGDSALYFCASSVLTSGPYNEQFFGPGTRLTVL.

The gene calls are TRBV4-1 and TRBJ2-4, with 10 bases lining up with TRBD2. Germline V gives CDR1 MGHRA, CDR2 YSYEKL. The CDR3 is 16 amino acids. The V segment lost 1 base and the J segment 1 base; nucleotides outside the gene matches: 1. The CDR3 loop reads CASSQAGLAAKNIQYF. CDR3 in DNA: TGCGCCAGCAGCCAAGCGGGACTAGCGGCCAAAAACATTCAGTACTTC.

This clone was seen a handful of times. The chain recombines TRBV7-2 with TRBJ2-7; 9 nucleotides align to TRBD2. The CDR3 extends over 16 amino acids. Germline loops: CDR1 SGHTA, CDR2 FQGNSA. Losses at the gene ends were 1 base for V and 0 bases for J; bases not matched to a gene: 4. In DNA, the CDR3 is TGTGCCAGCAGCTTAGTGAGCGGGGGGAGCTCCTACGAGCAGTACTTC. Translated, it gives CASSLVSGGSSYEQYF.

V and J are TRBV9 and TRBJ1-2; D gene unclear. From germline, CDR1 is SGDLS and CDR2 YYNGEE. This CDR3 is 15 amino acids long. V shed 3 bases and J shed 0 bases, with 12 bases lying between them. CDR3 amino acids: CASSDALVANYGYTF. In DNA, the CDR3 is TGTGCCAGCAGCGATGCGTTAGTAGCTAACTATGGCTACACCTTC.

The chain recombines TRBV29-1 with TRBJ2-1; 11 nucleotides align to TRBD2. V trimming: 5 bases; J trimming: 7 bases; junction bases outside the gene matches: 7. Per germline, CDR1 SQVTM and CDR2 ANQGSEA. CDR3 length: 14 residues. CDR3 nucleotide sequence: TGCAGCGTTACGACTAGCGGGACCCTTAATGAGCAGTTCTTC. Its protein is CSVTTSGTLNEQFF.

This clone was recorded once. The gene calls are TRBV19 and TRBJ2-1, with 9 bases matching TRBD1. The germline V gene encodes CDR1 LNHDA and CDR2 SQIVND (reference sequence). J was trimmed by 7 bases and V by 11 bases; bases with no gene match: 15. CDR3 length equals 15 residues. CDR3 DNA sequence: TGTGCCTCGAGGGGACAGGGATTAATCATTAATGAGCAGTTCTTC. Translation gives CASRGQGLIINEQFF.

This chain uses TRBV30 with TRBJ2-1; 9 bases are a match to TRBD2. The CDR3 is 17 residues long. The ends lost 1 base at V and 1 base at J; junction bases unmatched: 8. Germline V CDR1 and CDR2: GTSNPN, SVGIG (reference sequence). CDR3 nucleotide sequence: TGTGCCTGGAGTGACGTCATAGCGGGAGTTTCCTACAATGAGCAGTTCTTC. Protein sequence: CAWSDVIAGVSYNEQFF.

J is TRBJ2-1 and V is TRBV7-3; TRBD2 matches at 10 bases. Germline lookup yields CDR1 SGHTA and CDR2 FQGTGA. The CDR3 has 17 amino acids. Trimming removed 5 bases from V and 3 bases from J; junction bases left unmatched: 10. The CDR3 sequence: CASSPSLSSGSYNEQFF. CDR3 sequence (DNA): TGTGCCAGCAGCCCCTCTTTATCTAGCGGGAGCTACAATGAGCAGTTCTTC.

The rearrangement links TRBV11-2 to TRBJ2-7, with D maybe TRBD1 (5 bases). The germline gives CDR1 SGHAT, CDR2 FQNNGV. The CDR3 length is 14 residues. Trimming took 0 bases from V and 7 from J, leaving 13 bases between them. The CDR3 reads CASSLEPGLGEQYF. The CDR3 DNA sequence: TGTGCCAGCAGCTTAGAACCAGGGTTAGGAGAGCAGTACTTC.

The chain recombines TRBV3-1 (or the pseudogene TRBV3-2) with TRBJ2-7, with TRBD1 identical over 9 bases. This CDR3 region has 17 residues. The V gene end was trimmed by 1 base and the J gene end by 2 bases; junction bases not matched to a gene: 9. The germline V gene has CDR1 LGHDT and CDR2 YNNKEL (reference sequence). The CDR3 sequence is CASSQGSRDRVAYEQYF. DNA for the CDR3: TGTGCCAGCAGCCAAGGATCTCGGGACAGGGTTGCCTACGAGCAGTACTTC.

The sample holds one count of this clone. The V gene is TRBV7-2, the J gene TRBJ1-2; D not certain. The CDR3 contains 15 residues. V was cut by 1 base and J by 0 bases, with 9 bases left in between. Germline loops: CDR1 SGHTA, CDR2 FQGNSA. The CDR3 loop reads CASSLGQASNYGYTF. DNA of the CDR3: TGTGCCAGCAGCTTAGGTCAGGCTTCTAACTATGGCTACACCTTC.

This clone appeared a single time. This rearrangement joins TRBV7-9 to TRBJ2-1, with a tentative D call TRBD2 (5 bases). Trimming removed 5 bases from V and 6 bases from J, with 23 bases in between. The CDR3 totals 17 residues. Germline lookup yields CDR1 SEHNR and CDR2 FQNEAQ (reference sequence). This chain's CDR3 is CASSRTAGVSQRNEQFF. CDR3 nucleotides: TGTGCCAGCAGCCGAACCGCCGGGGTATCCCAACGCAATGAGCAGTTCTTC.

V gene TRBV12-5 combines with J gene TRBJ2-7; TRBD2 agrees at 11 bases. Trimming removed 3 bases from V and 3 bases from J; junction bases left unmatched: 16. CDR3 length: 19 amino acids. CDR1 is LGHNT, CDR2 FRNRAP, per germline. The CDR3 spells CASGLPTSGKLGSGYEQYF. The CDR3 region has the DNA TGTGCTAGTGGTTTACCGACTAGCGGGAAGTTGGGATCAGGCTACGAGCAGTACTTC.

This clone showed up just once. Other DNA sequences from this sample encode an identical CDR3 as well. V is TRBV7-3 and J is TRBJ2-1; 7 bases are a match to TRBD2. From germline, CDR1 is SGHTA and CDR2 FQGTGA. After removal of 2 bases from V and 4 bases from J, the junction contained 5 bases not matched to a gene. The CDR3 is 15 amino acids. The CDR3 sequence: CASSLRLAEYNEQFF. The CDR3 DNA reads as TGTGCCAGCAGCTTACGCCTAGCGGAATACAATGAGCAGTTCTTC.

The chain uses TRBV10-3 and TRBJ2-1, with TRBD2 matching over 9 bases. Germline V CDR1 and CDR2: ENHRY, SYGVKD. This CDR3 is 17 amino acids long. The V gene end was trimmed by 4 bases and the J gene end by 2 bases; junction bases not matched to a gene: 9. CDR3 DNA sequence: TGTGCCATCAGTGGTACCTTAGCGGGAGCGGCCTACAATGAGCAGTTCTTC. It is translated as CAISGTLAGAAYNEQFF.

The CDR3 spells CASSVDLAGVREQYF. CDR3 DNA sequence: TGTGCCAGCAGCGTAGATCTAGCGGGAGTTCGAGAGCAGTACTTC. The V gene is TRBV9, the J gene TRBJ2-7; 10 nucleotides line up with TRBD2. The CDR3 consists of 15 residues. Germline V CDR1 and CDR2: SGDLS, YYNGEE. V lost 0 bases, J lost 7 bases, and 7 bases stayed unmatched.

The rearrangement uses TRBV6-5 and TRBJ2-7; 7 bases align to TRBD1. The CDR3 runs to 16 residues. V was clipped by 0 bases and J by 0 bases; unmatched bases: 5. Germline CDR1 MNHEY, CDR2 SVGAGI. Written as DNA, the CDR3 is TGTGCCAGCAGTTACTCGTTGAAGGGGGCCTCCTACGAGCAGTACTTC. It codes for CASSYSLKGASYEQYF.

CDR3 protein: CASSSTGSSYEQYF. In DNA, the CDR3 is TGCGCCAGCAGCTCGACAGGGTCCTCCTACGAGCAGTACTTC. The chain recombines TRBV5-1 with TRBJ2-7; 7 nucleotides match TRBD1. V was clipped by 3 bases and J by 0 bases; unmatched bases: 3. The germline gives CDR1 SGHRS, CDR2 YFSETQ. The CDR3 is 14 residues long.